A selection of T cell receptor beta chains follows, all from one sample in a study of CD8+ T cells in alopecia areata. TCRdb's copy holds only in-frame clones and misses some; the assay was immunoSEQ multiplex PCR. This table holds under 150,000 clones, 40% to 55% found once. Sequencing input: NKG2D-low CD8+ T cells sorted from blood. The receptors derive from a human donor with alopecia areata. Both conserved end residues are part of each CDR3. The D gene is left open where the match is weak. Not every row has a clone size; where given, it reads once, few, many or a size class.

v_call,j_call,d_call,clone_size,cdr3_nt,cdr3_aa
TRBV4-3,TRBJ2-7,TRBD1,once,TGCGCCAGCAGCCAAGATCAGGGGGACAGAGCCTACGAGCAGTACTTC,CASSQDQGDRAYEQYF
TRBV13,TRBJ2-5,-,-,TGTGCCAGCAGTCAGACAGAACAAGAGACCCAGTACTTC,CASSQTEQETQYF
TRBV29-1,TRBJ2-7,TRBD2,-,TGCAGCGTTGAAGATCGGACTAGCGGACTACGGCAGCAGTACTTC,CSVEDRTSGLRQQYF
TRBV30,TRBJ2-2,TRBD2,few,TGTGCCTGGAGAGAAGCGGGACTAGTGTACACCGGGGAGCTGTTTTTT,CAWREAGLVYTGELFF
TRBV29-1,TRBJ1-2,-,-,TGCAGCGTTGATCCGGGACCTAATAACTATGGCTACACCTTC,CSVDPGPNNYGYTF
TRBV27,TRBJ2-1,TRBD2,-,TGTGCCAGCAGTTTAGGGACTAGCGTAAATGAGCAGTTCTTC,CASSLGTSVNEQFF
TRBV10-2,TRBJ2-1,TRBD1,few,TGCGCCAGCAGAGACAGGGTGCAGTTCTTC,CASRDRVQFF
TRBV4-3,TRBJ2-1,TRBD2,-,TGCGCCAGCAGCCGATGGACTAGCGGGGATGAGCAGTTCTTC,CASSRWTSGDEQFF
TRBV25-1,TRBJ1-6,TRBD1,-,TGTGCCAGCAGCGTGACAGGGGTAAATTCACCCCTCCACTTT,CASSVTGVNSPLHF
TRBV29-1,TRBJ1-1,TRBD1,once,TGCAGCGTTGGGGGGACAGGGGGCACTGAAGCTTTCTTT,CSVGGTGGTEAFF
TRBV29-1,TRBJ2-1,-,few,TGCAGCGTTGATGGAGGGGGCCAGGTACACAATGAGCAGTTCTTC,CSVDGGGQVHNEQFF